This T cell receptor (beta chain) originates from a study of Ad26.COV2.S vaccination and SARS-CoV-2 variants. Documented treatment: around 19 received Ad26.COV2.S at low or high dose, single or two shots; a few received placebo; per-sample allocation not given. Samples analyzed were those drawn on day 63 after the first vaccine or placebo injection. The data were produced by immunoSEQ multiplex PCR, yet TCRdb's version contains in-frame clones alone and is incomplete. Seen here are some 330,000 clones, approximately 87% observed once, and the top ten hold over 5%. CDR1 is SNHLY and CDR2 is FYNNEI in the germline V gene. V was trimmed by 2 bases and J by 0 bases, leaving 4 bases between them. CDR3 length: 13 amino acids.

The material was peripheral blood, obtained in a trial of Ad26.COV2.S vaccine versus placebo. The chain couples TRBV2 to TRBJ1-2, with no clear D. This receptor was obtained from a person between 18 and 59 years old who received the Ad26.COV2.S COVID-19 vaccine or a placebo. CDR3 DNA: TGTGCCAGCAGTGAAAACACTAACTATGGCTACACCTTC. Its translation: CASSENTNYGYTF.